This is a list of T cell receptor beta chains from one sample in a study of identical twins. Each CDR3 protein is one row after TCRdb ran MiXCR on the 5' RACE reads. The sample has hundreds of thousands of distinct CDR3 sequences; roughly an eighth are singletons. Separately, the same data were catalogued under a study of yellow fever vaccine responses in identical twins.

Specimen: PBMCs. All receptors derive from a woman younger than 30 in good health. CDR3s leave out the opening cysteine and the closing phenylalanine or tryptophan. Each record gives: V gene, CDR3 protein.

TRBV24-1 | ATSDFLGAGEQF
TRBV5-1 | ASSEQTRSEQY
TRBV4-1 | ASSQVRGNTGELF
TRBV20-1 | SARPQTTSNQPQH
TRBV7-9 | ASSPRDRSYEQY
TRBV24-1 | ATSASHQGLALYNEQF
TRBV29-1 | SVEGGTGSSTDTQY
TRBV25-1 | ASMRTANTEAF
TRBV12-5 | ASGPERGLYNEQF
TRBV5-1 | ASSLGLAGEGEQF
TRBV12-3/TRBV12-4 | ASSTDSNRYEQY
TRBV19 | ASSIDTGTFGTDTQY
TRBV6-5 | ASSYYQGEETQY
TRBV6-1 | ASNSDRKAGELF